The clone carrying this TCR beta chain appeared a single time. Antigen unknown. Sequencing used immunoSEQ multiplex PCR; TCRdb keeps in-frame clones, though not all of them. The sample has roughly 58,000 clones, roughly 87% seen once. This specimen comes from a study of lymphopenia after photon versus proton radiotherapy. Notes on the study in general: In patients who died, overall survival fell as post-nadir TCR diversity dropped more. Authors raise, but do not show, better survival with proton therapy. After lymphocyte nadir, photon-treated repertoires showed oligoclonal expansion, especially CD8+ Temra. Photon-treated patients lost naive T cells and TCR diversity; proton-treated stayed stable.

Trimming took 3 bases from V and 4 from J, leaving 10 bases between them. The V gene's germline CDR1 is MNHEY and CDR2 SMNVEV (reference sequence). CDR3 length: 13 amino acids. V usage is TRBV27 and J usage is TRBJ2-7; D may match TRBD1 or TRBD2 (5 bases each). The receptor was derived from a man older than 75 with esophageal cancer. Source: peripheral blood, taken from a patient treated with proton-based radiotherapy. The CDR3 sequence is CASSFWGKYEQYF. The CDR3 region has the DNA TGTGCCAGCAGTTTCTGGGGGAAGTACGAGCAGTACTTC.